Following are 28 T cell receptor beta chains from one sample sequenced in a study of memory B cells and T cells in multiple sclerosis. These receptors' antigens are unknown. Data came from immunoSEQ multiplex PCR; TCRdb stores just in-frame clones and leaves some out. The repertoire consists of under 50,000 clones, with around 79% occurring once and the leading ten covering around 1.1%. Separate sequencing covered autoproliferating (CFSE-dim) and non-proliferating (CFSE-high) T cells from stimulus-free culture. Cultures began with roughly 5x10^7 CFSE-labeled PBMCs, unstimulated for six to seven days, with replicate wells pooled. Sample: PBMCs from blood kept in culture. These receptors came from a human donor with multiple sclerosis.

The rearrangement joins TRBV29-1 to TRBJ1-2; TRBD1 matches at 8 bases. Per the germline V gene, CDR1 is SQVTM and CDR2 is ANQGSEA. Trimming at V came to 7 bases and at J to 4 bases, leaving 11 bases not matched to a gene. The CDR3 loop spans 14 amino acids. The CDR3 here is CSARRGQGAYGYTF. The CDR3 nucleotides read TGCAGCGCCCGCCGAGGGCAGGGGGCCTATGGCTACACCTTC.

This clone was counted a few times. The CDR3 loop reads CATMEGEQPQHF. CDR3 DNA: TGTGCCACTATGGAGGGGGAGCAGCCCCAGCATTTT. The rearrangement uses TRBV19 and TRBJ1-5; possible D gene TRBD1, 6 bases. The CDR3 spans 12 residues. CDR1 LNHDA and CDR2 SQIVND come from the germline V gene (reference sequence). Trimming took off 10 bases at V and 7 bases at J, with 14 bases between the two ends.

The table lists this clone with a few counts. This chain uses TRBV4-1 with TRBJ2-4; D is unclear. Between the trimmed V and J ends, which lost 1 base and 6 bases, there was a span of 13 bases. Germline V gene lookup returns CDR1 MGHRA and CDR2 YSYEKL. The CDR3 is made up of 15 amino acids. The CDR3 loop reads CASSQGVATLNIQYF. CDR3 DNA: TGCGCCAGCAGCCAAGGGGTAGCCACCCTAAACATTCAGTACTTC.

There are a few counts of this clone. The chain combines TRBV5-6 with TRBJ1-2; TRBD1 is a possible D gene (5 bases). Germline values: CDR1 SGHDT, CDR2 YYEEEE. V shed 0 bases and J shed 5 bases, with 8 bases lying between them. This CDR3 spans 13 amino acids. In DNA form, the CDR3 reads TGTGCCAGCAGCTTGGGGAGACAGTATGGCTACACCTTC. Translated, it gives CASSLGRQYGYTF.

This chain joins TRBV15 and TRBJ2-7, with 8 nucleotides matching TRBD1. The CDR3 is 14 amino acids. Losses at the gene ends were 3 bases for V and 1 base for J; bases not matched to a gene: 2. Germline CDR1 reads LNHNV; CDR2 reads YYDKDF (reference sequence). The CDR3 protein is CATSRDRESYEQYF. CDR3 DNA: TGTGCCACCAGCAGGGACAGGGAATCCTACGAGCAGTACTTC.

For the CDR3, the DNA is TGTGCCAGCAGCTTGGACAGGGGAGGGAATACGCAGTATTTT. Amino acids: CASSLDRGGNTQYF. The chain has TRBV7-2 and TRBJ2-3; 9 nucleotides line up with TRBD1. V shed 3 bases, J shed 7 bases, and the junction held 5 bases outside the gene matches. The CDR3 loop spans 14 amino acids. Germline loops: CDR1 SGHTA, CDR2 FQGNSA.

The rearrangement joins TRBV6-5 to TRBJ2-7, with D unresolved. This CDR3 contains 13 residues. Trimming removed 6 bases at V and 2 bases at J, with 11 bases between. CDR1 is MNHEY and CDR2 is SVGAGI in the germline V gene. CDR3 residues: CASSRTHPYEQYF. DNA for the CDR3: TGTGCCAGCAGCCGGACCCATCCCTACGAGCAGTACTTC.

The sample holds one count of this clone. In the same sample, other DNA sequences code for this CDR3. The V call is TRBV11-2, the J call TRBJ2-3; 11 bases map to TRBD2. J gave up 1 base and V 3 bases, and 0 bases lay outside the gene matches. This CDR3 contains 15 residues. The germline V gene has CDR1 SGHAT and CDR2 FQNNGV. CDR3 sequence reads: CASSLTSGGTDTQYF. CDR3 DNA sequence: TGTGCCAGCAGCTTGACTAGCGGGGGCACAGATACGCAGTATTTT.

This chain connects TRBV7-8 to TRBJ1-6; maybe TRBD1 (5 bases). Germline V gene sequence: CDR1 SGHVS, CDR2 FQNEAQ. The germline V and J ends were trimmed by 7 bases and 10 bases, with 14 bases remaining between them. The CDR3 totals 13 residues. This CDR3 is CASTAVDRSPLHF. CDR3 coding DNA: TGTGCCAGCACTGCCGTTGACAGATCACCCCTCCACTTT.

The chain recombines TRBV15 with TRBJ1-1, with D uncertain. Germline V CDR1 and CDR2: LNHNV, YYDKDF (reference sequence). This CDR3 region has 14 residues. Trimming took 0 bases from V and 4 from J, leaving 9 bases between them. In DNA, the CDR3 is TGTGCCACCAGCAGAGATTTAGCCGCCACTGAAGCTTTCTTT. Translation gives CATSRDLAATEAFF.

The chain employs TRBV9 and TRBJ1-2, with unresolved D. The CDR3 contains 15 residues. CDR1 SGDLS and CDR2 YYNGEE come from the germline V gene. Trimming removed 4 bases from V and 6 bases from J, with 19 bases in between. CDR3 nucleotides: TGTGCCAGCAGCTTGAGGTCAACCCTCAGCGATGGCTACACCTTC. As protein: CASSLRSTLSDGYTF.

V is TRBV4-1 and J is TRBJ2-3, with 14 nucleotides matching TRBD2. The germline gives CDR1 MGHRA, CDR2 YSYEKL. The V and J ends lost 4 bases and 6 bases, in that order; junction bases with no gene match: 9. This CDR3 has 17 amino acids. The DNA for the CDR3 is TGCGCCAGCAGCCCAGTCGGGACTAGCGGGGGTAGGGATACGCAGTATTTT. Amino acid sequence: CASSPVGTSGGRDTQYF.

The rearrangement links TRBV2 to TRBJ2-2; either TRBD1 or TRBD2 may supply D (6 bases each). CDR1 is SNHLY, CDR2 FYNNEI, per germline. This CDR3 has 16 residues. Trimming left V 6 bases short and J 0 bases short, with 14 bases between. CDR3 sequence reads: CASSLRGASNTGELFF. The CDR3, as DNA: TGTGCCAGCAGCTTAAGGGGGGCTTCGAACACCGGGGAGCTGTTTTTT. Supplemented by reference TRBV2 and TRBJ2-2, the full variable domain reads EPEVTQTPSHQVTQMGQEVILRCVPISNHLYFYWYRQILGQKVEFLVSFYNNEISEKSEIFDDQFSVERPDGSNFTLKIRSTKLEDSAMYFCASSLRGASNTGELFFGEGSRLTVL.

This chain links TRBV19 with TRBJ2-5, with a weak D call TRBD2 (6 bases). The V end was cut by 0 bases, the J end by 9 bases, with 11 bases between. There are 13 residues in the CDR3. Germline lookup yields CDR1 LNHDA and CDR2 SQIVND (reference sequence). For the CDR3, the DNA is TGTGCCAGTAGTATAGATGGGCCGGGAGCCCAGTACTTC. It yields the protein CASSIDGPGAQYF.

The chain joins TRBV7-9 to TRBJ2-1; D tentatively reads TRBD1 or TRBD2 (5 bases each). Germline V lookup: CDR1 SEHNR, CDR2 FQNEAQ (reference sequence). The CDR3 extends over 13 amino acids. V was cut by 5 bases and J by 4 bases, with 9 bases left in between. CDR3 coding DNA: TGTGCCAGCAGCCGCAGGGAGTACAATGAGCAGTTCTTC. This codes for CASSRREYNEQFF. Filled out from reference TRBV7-9 and TRBJ2-1, the complete variable domain reads DTGVSQNPRHKITKRGQNVTFRCDPISEHNRLYWYRQTLGQGPEFLTYFQNEAQLEKSRLLSDRFSAERPKGSFSTLEIQRTEQGDSAMYLCASSRREYNEQFFGPGTRLTVL.

The genes are TRBV11-3 and TRBJ2-7, with 11 bases lining up with TRBD1. With 1 base clipped from V and 3 bases from J, the junction kept 2 bases outside the gene matches. The CDR3 has 15 residues. Germline CDR1 and CDR2: SGHNT and YENEEA. The CDR3: CASSLAGTGGYEQYF. In DNA form, the CDR3 reads TGTGCCAGCAGCTTAGCCGGGACAGGGGGCTACGAGCAGTACTTC.

The chain recombines TRBV5-4 with TRBJ1-2, with a weak D call TRBD1 (6 bases). Germline V lookup: CDR1 SGHNT, CDR2 YYREEE (reference sequence). This CDR3 spans 15 amino acids. The V gene lost 3 bases and the J gene lost 8 bases, with 20 bases spanning the gap. CDR3 coding DNA: TGTGCCAGCAGCTACGGACAGCCACCTTCGATCGGCTACACCTTC. It yields the protein CASSYGQPPSIGYTF.

The V and J genes are TRBV6-6 and TRBJ2-2; TRBD1 is a possible D gene (6 bases). The V and J ends lost 8 bases and 3 bases respectively, with 16 bases between them. CDR3 size: 15 residues. Germline V gene sequence: CDR1 MNHNY, CDR2 SVGAGI (reference sequence). CDR3 bases: TGTGCCAGCGGTAGGACAGATCCATACACCGGGGAGCTGTTTTTT. It translates to CASGRTDPYTGELFF.

V and J are TRBV6-5 and TRBJ1-6, with no clear D. The CDR3 sequence is 13 residues long. V lost 6 bases to trimming and J lost 4 bases, with 7 bases between them. The germline V gene has CDR1 MNHEY and CDR2 SVGAGI. The CDR3, as DNA: TGTGCCAGCAGGGAAAGTTATAATTCACCCCTCCACTTT. Encoded protein: CASRESYNSPLHF.

The chain is built from TRBV21-1 and TRBJ1-1; the table gives TRBD1 as D, unverified against the DNA. TRBV21-1 counts as a pseudogene. CDR3 length: 15 residues. The CDR3 spells CASSILLTGNTEAFF. In nucleotides, the CDR3 is TGTGCCAGCAGCATATTGCTGACAGGGAACACTGAAGCTTTCTTT.

This clone was counted between two and nine times. The chain combines TRBV6-1 with TRBJ2-6; 10 bases align to TRBD1. The CDR3 has 18 amino acids. Germline V gives CDR1 MNHNS, CDR2 SASEGT. V was clipped by 4 bases and J by 3 bases; unmatched bases: 9. CDR3 loop: CASSGGTGDFGGANVLTF. For the CDR3, the DNA is TGTGCCAGCAGTGGGGGGACAGGGGATTTTGGTGGGGCCAACGTCCTGACTTTC.

V usage is TRBV7-2 and J usage is TRBJ1-6; 9 nucleotides line up with TRBD1. There are 17 residues in the CDR3. CDR1 SGHTA and CDR2 FQGNSA come from the germline V gene. Unmatched junction bases numbered 6, after V lost 0 bases and J lost 6 bases. CDR3 sequence (DNA): TGTGCCAGCAGCTTAGCCCCGACAGGGGGGGGTAATTCACCCCTCCACTTT. Translating it yields CASSLAPTGGGNSPLHF.

V and J are TRBV19 and TRBJ2-7; TRBD1 is a possible D gene (6 bases). This CDR3 comprises 14 residues. Germline CDR1 reads LNHDA; CDR2 reads SQIVND (reference sequence). The V gene lost 5 bases and the J gene lost 3 bases, with 14 bases spanning the gap. The CDR3 spells CASSLPGVIYEQYF. The DNA of the CDR3 is TGTGCCAGTAGTCTTCCAGGGGTTATCTACGAGCAGTACTTC.

The chain employs TRBV27 and TRBJ2-1; 8 positions match TRBD2. Germline V gene data show CDR1 as MNHEY and CDR2 as SMNVEV (reference sequence). V gave up 6 bases and J gave up 6 bases; unmatched junction bases: 13. This CDR3 comprises 16 residues. CDR3 residues: CASSSTPGGLSNEQFF. The CDR3 bases are TGTGCCAGCAGCTCGACCCCGGGGGGGCTTAGCAATGAGCAGTTCTTC.

V usage is TRBV9 and J usage is TRBJ2-1, with D unresolved. With 4 bases removed from V and 6 bases from J, the gap between germline ends came to 14 bases. CDR1 is SGDLS, CDR2 YYNGEE, per germline. The CDR3 extends over 14 amino acids. The CDR3 nucleotides read TGTGCCAGCAGCTCCCGGTTCGAAGTCAATGAGCAGTTCTTC. Residues: CASSSRFEVNEQFF.

J is TRBJ1-5 and V is TRBV7-2; the D gene is possibly TRBD1 (5 bases). This CDR3 spans 13 amino acids. V was cut by 3 bases and J by 6 bases, with 9 bases left in between. Per the germline V gene, CDR1 is SGHTA and CDR2 is FQGNSA. CDR3 in amino acids: CASSFDGGQPQHF. As DNA, the CDR3 is TGTGCCAGCAGCTTTGACGGGGGTCAGCCCCAGCATTTT.

The chain has TRBV15 and TRBJ2-7; 8 bases map to TRBD2. Trimming cost V 0 bases and J 1 base; bases outside gene matches: 5. CDR1 and CDR2 from the germline V gene are LNHNV and YYDKDF (reference sequence). The CDR3 runs to 16 residues. The CDR3 region is CATSRDEASGSYEQYF. The CDR3 region has the DNA TGTGCCACCAGCAGAGATGAGGCTAGCGGGTCCTACGAGCAGTACTTC.

The chain has TRBV29-1 and TRBJ2-5, with 9 bases lining up with TRBD2. The CDR3 runs 15 residues. The V and J ends lost 4 bases and 4 bases, in that order; junction bases with no gene match: 10. CDR1 and CDR2 from the germline V gene are SQVTM and ANQGSEA. The CDR3 reads CSVVKSGGQGETQYF. The CDR3 region has the DNA TGCAGCGTTGTGAAGAGCGGGGGGCAGGGAGAGACCCAGTACTTC.